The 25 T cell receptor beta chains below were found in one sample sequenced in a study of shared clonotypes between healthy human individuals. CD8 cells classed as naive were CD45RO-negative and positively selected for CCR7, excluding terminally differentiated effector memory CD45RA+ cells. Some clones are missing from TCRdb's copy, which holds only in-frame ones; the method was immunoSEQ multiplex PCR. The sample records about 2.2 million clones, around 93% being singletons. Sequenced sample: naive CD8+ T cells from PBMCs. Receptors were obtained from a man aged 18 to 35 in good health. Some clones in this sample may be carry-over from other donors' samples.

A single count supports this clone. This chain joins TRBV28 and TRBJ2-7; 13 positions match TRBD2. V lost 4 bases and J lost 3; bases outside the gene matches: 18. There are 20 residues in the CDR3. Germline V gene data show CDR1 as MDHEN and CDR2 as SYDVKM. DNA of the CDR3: TGTGCCAGCAGTTCCTACCAACTAGCGGGAGGGCGTTCCCCCTTCTACGAGCAGTACTTC. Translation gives CASSSYQLAGGRSPFYEQYF.

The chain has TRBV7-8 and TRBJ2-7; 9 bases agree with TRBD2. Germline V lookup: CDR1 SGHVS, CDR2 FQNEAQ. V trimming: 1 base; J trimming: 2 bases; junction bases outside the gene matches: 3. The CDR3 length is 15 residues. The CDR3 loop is CASSLGLADPYEQYF. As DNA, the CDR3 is TGTGCCAGCAGCTTAGGACTAGCGGATCCCTACGAGCAGTACTTC.

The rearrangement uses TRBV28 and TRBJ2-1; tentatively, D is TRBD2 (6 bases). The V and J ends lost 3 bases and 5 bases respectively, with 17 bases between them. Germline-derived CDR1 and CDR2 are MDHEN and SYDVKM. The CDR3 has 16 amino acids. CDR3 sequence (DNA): TGTGCCAGCAGTTTCCCAACTAGCCCTCTCGACAATGAGCAGTTCTTC. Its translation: CASSFPTSPLDNEQFF.

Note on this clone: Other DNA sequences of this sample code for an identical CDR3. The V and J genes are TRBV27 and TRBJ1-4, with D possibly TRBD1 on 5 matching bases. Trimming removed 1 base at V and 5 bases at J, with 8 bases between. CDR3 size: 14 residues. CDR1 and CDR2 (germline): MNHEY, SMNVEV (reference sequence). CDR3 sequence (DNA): TGTGCCAGCAGTTTATTGGCAGGGAATGAAAAACTGTTTTTT. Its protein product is CASSLLAGNEKLFF.

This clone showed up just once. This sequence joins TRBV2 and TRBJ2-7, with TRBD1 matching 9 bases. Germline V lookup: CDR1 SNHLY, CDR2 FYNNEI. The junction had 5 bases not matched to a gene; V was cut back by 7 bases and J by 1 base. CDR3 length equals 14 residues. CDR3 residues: CASTSGTGSYEQYF. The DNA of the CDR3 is TGTGCCAGCACCTCCGGGACAGGGTCCTACGAGCAGTACTTC.

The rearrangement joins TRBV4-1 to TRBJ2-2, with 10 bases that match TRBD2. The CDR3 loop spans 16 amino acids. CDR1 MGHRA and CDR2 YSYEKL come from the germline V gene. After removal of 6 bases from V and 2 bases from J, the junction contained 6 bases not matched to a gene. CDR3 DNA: TGCGCCAGCAGACCCCTAGCGGGAGTCAACACCGGGGAGCTGTTTTTT. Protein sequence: CASRPLAGVNTGELFF.

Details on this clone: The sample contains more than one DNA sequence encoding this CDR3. CDR3 sequence (DNA): TGTGCCAGCAGCCTGGGACTAGCGCCCTACGAGCAGTACTTC. It codes for CASSLGLAPYEQYF. V is TRBV11-2 and J is TRBJ2-7; 10 bases fit TRBD2. Germline loops: CDR1 SGHAT, CDR2 FQNNGV. Trimming removed 5 bases from V and 2 bases from J; junction bases left unmatched: 3. The CDR3 extends over 14 amino acids.

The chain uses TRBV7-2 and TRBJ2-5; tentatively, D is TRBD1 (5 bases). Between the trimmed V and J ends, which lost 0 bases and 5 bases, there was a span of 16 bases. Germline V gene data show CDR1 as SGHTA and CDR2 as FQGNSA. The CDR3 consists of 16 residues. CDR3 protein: CASSLARGSPGETQYF. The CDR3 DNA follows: TGTGCCAGCAGCTTAGCGCGTGGCAGCCCAGGGGAGACCCAGTACTTC.

The CDR3 bases are TGTGCCAGCAGTACCCCCGGGGACAGGGGGCGGCCTAGCGCAGATACGCAGTATTTT. This codes for CASSTPGDRGRPSADTQYF. V and J are TRBV2 and TRBJ2-3; 12 nucleotides match TRBD1. J lost 4 bases, V lost 5 bases, and 16 bases had no gene match. The CDR3 is 19 residues long. From germline, CDR1 is SNHLY and CDR2 FYNNEI. The variable domain in full, completed from reference TRBV2 and TRBJ2-3, reads EPEVTQTPSHQVTQMGQEVILRCVPISNHLYFYWYRQILGQKVEFLVSFYNNEISEKSEIFDDQFSVERPDGSNFTLKIRSTKLEDSAMYFCASSTPGDRGRPSADTQYFGPGTRLTVL.

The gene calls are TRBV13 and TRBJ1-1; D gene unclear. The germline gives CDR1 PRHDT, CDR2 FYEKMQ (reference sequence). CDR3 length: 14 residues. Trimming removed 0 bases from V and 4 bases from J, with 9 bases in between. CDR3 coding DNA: TGTGCCAGCAGCTTAGGTCGGCCAAGCACTGAAGCTTTCTTT. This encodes CASSLGRPSTEAFF.

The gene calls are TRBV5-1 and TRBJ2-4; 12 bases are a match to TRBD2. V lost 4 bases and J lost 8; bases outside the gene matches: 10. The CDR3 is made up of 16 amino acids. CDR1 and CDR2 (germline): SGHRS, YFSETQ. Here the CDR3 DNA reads TGCGCCAGCAGCCTGACTAGCGGGAGTACGAAGGACATTCAGTACTTC. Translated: CASSLTSGSTKDIQYF.

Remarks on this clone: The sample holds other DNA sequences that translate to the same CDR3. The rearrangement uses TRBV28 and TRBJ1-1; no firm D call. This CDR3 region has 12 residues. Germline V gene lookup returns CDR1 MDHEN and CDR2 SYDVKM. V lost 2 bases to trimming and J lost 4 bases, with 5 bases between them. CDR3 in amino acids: CASSLGRTEAFF. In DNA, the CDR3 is TGTGCCAGCAGTTTAGGTCGCACTGAAGCTTTCTTT.

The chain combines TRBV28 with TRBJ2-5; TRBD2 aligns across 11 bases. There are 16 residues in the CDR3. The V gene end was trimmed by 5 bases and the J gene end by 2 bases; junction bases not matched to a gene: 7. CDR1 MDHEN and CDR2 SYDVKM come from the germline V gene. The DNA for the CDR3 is TGTGCCAGCAGTAGCGGGACTAGCGGATATCAAGAGACCCAGTACTTC. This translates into CASSSGTSGYQETQYF. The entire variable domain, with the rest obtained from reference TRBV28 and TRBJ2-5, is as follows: DVKVTQSSRYLVKRTGEKVFLECVQDMDHENMFWYRQDPGLGLRLIYFSYDVKMKEKGDIPEGYSVSREKKERFSLILESASTNQTSMYLCASSSGTSGYQETQYFGPGTRLLVL.

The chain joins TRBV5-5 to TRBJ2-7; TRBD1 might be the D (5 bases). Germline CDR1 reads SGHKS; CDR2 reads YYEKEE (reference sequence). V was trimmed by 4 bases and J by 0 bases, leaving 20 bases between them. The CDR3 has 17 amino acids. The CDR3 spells CASSPLQAGPFSYEQYF. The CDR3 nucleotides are TGTGCCAGCAGCCCCCTGCAGGCAGGGCCATTCTCCTACGAGCAGTACTTC.

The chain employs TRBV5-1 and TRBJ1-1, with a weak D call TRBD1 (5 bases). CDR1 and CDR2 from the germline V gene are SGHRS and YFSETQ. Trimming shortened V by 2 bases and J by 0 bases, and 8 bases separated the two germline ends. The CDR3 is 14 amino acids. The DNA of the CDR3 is TGCGCCAGCAGCTTTTGGGGGATGAACACTGAAGCTTTCTTT. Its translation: CASSFWGMNTEAFF.

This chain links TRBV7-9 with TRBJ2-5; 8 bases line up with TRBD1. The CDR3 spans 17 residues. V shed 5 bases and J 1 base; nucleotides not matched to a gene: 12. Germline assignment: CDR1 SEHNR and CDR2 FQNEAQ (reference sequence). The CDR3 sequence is CASSPLGVGTGQETQYF. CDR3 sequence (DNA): TGTGCCAGCAGCCCGTTGGGGGTGGGGACAGGCCAAGAGACCCAGTACTTC.

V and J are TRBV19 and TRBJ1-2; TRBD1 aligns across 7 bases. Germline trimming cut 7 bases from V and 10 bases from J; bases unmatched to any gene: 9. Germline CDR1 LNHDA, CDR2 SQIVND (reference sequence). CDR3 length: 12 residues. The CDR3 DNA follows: TGTGCCAGTATGGGGGGACAGCCTACCTACACCTTC. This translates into CASMGGQPTYTF. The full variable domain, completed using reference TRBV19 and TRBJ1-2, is DGGITQSPKYLFRKEGQNVTLSCEQNLNHDAMYWYRQDPGQGLRLIYYSQIVNDFQKGDIAEGYSVSREKKESFPLTVTSAQKNPTAFYLCASMGGQPTYTFGSGTRLTVV.

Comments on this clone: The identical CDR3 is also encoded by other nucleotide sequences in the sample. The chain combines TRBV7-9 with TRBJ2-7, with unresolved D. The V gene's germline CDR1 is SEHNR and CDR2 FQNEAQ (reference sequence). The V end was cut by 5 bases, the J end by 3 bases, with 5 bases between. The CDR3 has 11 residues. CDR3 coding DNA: TGTGCCAGCAGCCCCGGCTACGAGCAGTACTTC. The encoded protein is CASSPGYEQYF.

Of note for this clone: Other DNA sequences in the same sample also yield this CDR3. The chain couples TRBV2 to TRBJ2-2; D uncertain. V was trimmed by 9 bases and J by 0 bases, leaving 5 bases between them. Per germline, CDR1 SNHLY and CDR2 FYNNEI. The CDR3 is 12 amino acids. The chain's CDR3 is CASGPNTGELFF. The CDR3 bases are TGTGCCAGTGGGCCGAACACCGGGGAGCTGTTTTTT.

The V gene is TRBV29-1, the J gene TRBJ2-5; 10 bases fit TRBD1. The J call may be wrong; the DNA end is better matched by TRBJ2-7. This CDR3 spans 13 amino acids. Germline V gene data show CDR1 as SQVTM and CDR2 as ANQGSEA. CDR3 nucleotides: TGCAGCGTTAGGACAGGGGGGTCCTACGAGCAGTACTTC. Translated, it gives CSVRTGGSYEQYF.

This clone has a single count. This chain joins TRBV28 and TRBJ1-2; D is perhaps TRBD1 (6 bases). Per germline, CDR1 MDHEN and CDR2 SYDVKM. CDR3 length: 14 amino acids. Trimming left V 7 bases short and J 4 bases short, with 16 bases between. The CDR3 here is CASTSPDSLYGYTF. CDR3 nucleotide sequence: TGTGCCAGCACCTCCCCGGACAGTCTCTATGGCTACACCTTC.

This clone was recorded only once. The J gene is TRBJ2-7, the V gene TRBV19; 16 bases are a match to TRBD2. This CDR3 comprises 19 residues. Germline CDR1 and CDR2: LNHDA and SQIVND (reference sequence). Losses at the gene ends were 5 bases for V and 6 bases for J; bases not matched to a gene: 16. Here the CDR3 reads CASSPSGLAGGRGSSEQYF. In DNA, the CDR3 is TGTGCCAGTAGTCCCTCGGGACTAGCGGGAGGGCGAGGCTCTTCCGAGCAGTACTTC.

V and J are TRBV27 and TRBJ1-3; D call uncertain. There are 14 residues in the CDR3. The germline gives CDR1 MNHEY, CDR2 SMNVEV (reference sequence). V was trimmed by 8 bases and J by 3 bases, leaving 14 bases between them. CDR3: CASLHLLLGNTIYF. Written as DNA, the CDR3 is TGTGCCAGCCTACATTTACTCCTTGGAAACACCATATATTTT.

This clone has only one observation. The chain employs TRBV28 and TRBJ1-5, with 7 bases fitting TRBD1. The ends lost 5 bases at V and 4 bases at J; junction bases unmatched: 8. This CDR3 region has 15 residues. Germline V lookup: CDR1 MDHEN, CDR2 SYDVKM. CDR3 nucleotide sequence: TGTGCCAGCAGTCCCGAGGGGGCCGGGAATCAGCCCCAGCATTTT. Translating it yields CASSPEGAGNQPQHF.

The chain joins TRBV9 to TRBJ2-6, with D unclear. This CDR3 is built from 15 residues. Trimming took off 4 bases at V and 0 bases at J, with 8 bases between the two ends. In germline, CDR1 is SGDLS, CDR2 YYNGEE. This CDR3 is CASSPTSSGANVLTF. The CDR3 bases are TGTGCCAGCAGCCCCACTTCCTCTGGGGCCAACGTCCTGACTTTC.